This is a list of T cell receptor beta chains from one sample in a study of a mutant IDH1 vaccine in newly diagnosed glioma. Repertoires were generated with immunoSEQ multiplex PCR, while TCRdb's copy carries only in-frame clones and drops some. The sample lists 85,000 to 100,000 clones; approximately 90% were seen once. The sequencing used PBMCs, collected from a glioma patient treated with radiotherapy, temozolomide or both. The origin of the receptors is a woman aged 45-59 years with glioma. Each CDR3 is given with its conserved first and last residue. A D gene is named only where the DNA matches it firmly. Some rows mark clone size as missing; the rest say once, few, many or name a class of expanded clone.

V	size	length	J	D	DNA	CDR3
TRBV5-1	NA	16	TRBJ2-1	NA	TGCGCCAGCAGCCCTACCCACCCGAGCTCCTACAATGAGCAGTTCTTC	CASSPTHPSSYNEQFF
TRBV15	NA	13	TRBJ2-1	NA	TGTGCCACCAGTTTTAGCTCCTACAATGAGCAGTTCTTC	CATSFSSYNEQFF
TRBV28	NA	14	TRBJ2-5	TRBD2	TGTGCCAGCGTGGGCGGGGGGCCCCAAGAGACCCAGTACTTC	CASVGGGPQETQYF
TRBV28	NA	16	TRBJ2-3	NA	TGTGCCAGCAGTTTAGGTATGGCGTCTTCAAGGGATACGCAGTATTTT	CASSLGMASSRDTQYF
TRBV18	NA	14	TRBJ2-2	NA	TGTGCCAGCTCGGCGGAGGGAGTTACCGGGGAGCTGTTTTTT	CASSAEGVTGELFF
TRBV7-9	NA	16	TRBJ2-3	TRBD2	TGTGCCAGCAGCGCGTCTAGCGGGAGGGCCGTAGATACGCAGTATTTT	CASSASSGRAVDTQYF
TRBV7-9	once	13	TRBJ2-7	NA	TGTGCCAGCAGCTTGAAGGTCCCAGGAGAGCAGTACTTC	CASSLKVPGEQYF
TRBV28	NA	12	TRBJ1-2	TRBD1	TGTGCCAGCAGTTTACGGTCGACAGGGTACACCTTC	CASSLRSTGYTF
TRBV9	NA	15	TRBJ1-1	NA	TGTGCCAGCAGCGTAGGGTCTCCGGGGGTAACTGAAGCTTTCTTT	CASSVGSPGVTEAFF
TRBV11-2	NA	16	TRBJ2-2	NA	TGTGCCAGCAGCTTCCGGGACAAAAGAGGAGGCGGGGAGCTGTTTTTT	CASSFRDKRGGGELFF
TRBV5-1	NA	14	TRBJ2-7	TRBD1	TGCGCCAGCAGCGCGGGACAGGGCCCGTACGAGCAGTACTTC	CASSAGQGPYEQYF
TRBV27	NA	18	TRBJ2-2	NA	TGTGCCAGCAACCCTAAGGGCCCGATTAGACAACTCACCGGGGAGCTGTTTTTT	CASNPKGPIRQLTGELFF
TRBV29-1	NA	13	TRBJ2-7	NA	TGCAGCGCCCAACTCGGGGGTACCTACGAGCAGTACTTC	CSAQLGGTYEQYF
TRBV2	NA	13	TRBJ2-5	TRBD2	TGTGCCAGCTCGGGACTAGCCCAAGAGACCCAGTACTTC	CASSGLAQETQYF
TRBV5-1	NA	16	TRBJ2-7	NA	TGCGCCAGCAGCCTAAAAGGCCGGGCGGGTACCTACGAGCAGTACTTC	CASSLKGRAGTYEQYF
TRBV19	NA	15	TRBJ2-1	TRBD1	TGTGCCAGTAGCCCCCGGGACAGGGTAAGCAATGAGCAGTTCTTC	CASSPRDRVSNEQFF
TRBV5-1	NA	15	TRBJ2-7	TRBD1	TGCGCCAGCAGCCCAAGGCGGGGACAGGGCTACGAGCAGTACTTC	CASSPRRGQGYEQYF
TRBV7-9	NA	12	TRBJ1-1	NA	TGTGCCAGCAGCTTTGGGGGACCAGAAGCTTTCTTT	CASSFGGPEAFF
TRBV7-9	few	13	TRBJ1-4	NA	TGTGCCAGCAGCCAACAGAGGACTGAAAAACTGTTTTTT	CASSQQRTEKLFF
TRBV6-8	NA	20	TRBJ2-7	TRBD2	TGTGCCAGCAGTTGCCCCGGGGCGGGAGGGCCCGAACCCCTCTCCTACGAGCAGTACTTC	CASSCPGAGGPEPLSYEQYF
TRBV15	NA	15	TRBJ2-2	TRBD1	TGTGCCACCAGCAGAGACAGGGGGCACAGCGGGGAGCTGTTTTTT	CATSRDRGHSGELFF
TRBV9	once	15	TRBJ1-1	NA	TGTGCCAGCAGCGTAGATCCAGGGAGGGACACTGAAGCTTTCTTT	CASSVDPGRDTEAFF
TRBV10-3	once	14	TRBJ1-1	NA	TGTGCCATCAGTTACAGGGCCTCGGTCACTGAAGCTTTCTTT	CAISYRASVTEAFF
TRBV11-3	NA	15	TRBJ2-1	TRBD1	TGTGCCAGCAGCTTAGGAAGCTGGACAGGGAATGAGCAGTTCTTC	CASSLGSWTGNEQFF
TRBV5-6	NA	17	TRBJ2-1	TRBD2	TGTGCCAGCAGCTTGGGACTAGCGGGACCCTCCTACAATGAGCAGTTCTTC	CASSLGLAGPSYNEQFF